This TCR beta chain was sequenced for a study of CD8+ T cells in alopecia areata. Treatment of the sample: oral pan-JAK inhibitor, 5-10 mg twice daily. CDR1 is PRHDT and CDR2 is FYEKMQ in the germline V gene (reference sequence). V shed 5 bases and J shed 7 bases, with 15 bases lying between them. The CDR3 runs to 14 residues. Points from the study as a whole: Among the top 100, expanded CD8+ clones were significantly decreased by tofacitinib, as was scalp clonality.

Regarding this clone: Its antigen remains unidentified.

Extraction of RNA preceded its reverse transcription into cDNA, which served as the sequencing template. TCRdb's copy holds only in-frame clones and misses some; the assay was immunoSEQ multiplex PCR. The sample holds about 300,000 clones, roughly 60% seen once. Sequences were derived from CD4+ T cells sorted from blood, sampled at week 24, from a patient treated with tofacitinib. The receptor was isolated from a human donor with alopecia areata. This chain joins TRBV13 and TRBJ2-1, with TRBD2 as a possible D gene (6 bases). The CDR3 nucleotides are TGTGCCAGCAGCACGGAACGGGGGTGGAATGAGCAGTTCTTC. Translated: CASSTERGWNEQFF. Based on the CDR3 plus reference TRBV13 and TRBJ2-1, the full variable domain is AAGVIQSPRHLIKEKRETATLKCYPIPRHDTVYWYQQGPGQDPQFLISFYEKMQSDKGSIPDRFSAQQFSDYHSELNMSSLELGDSALYFCASSTERGWNEQFFGPGTRLTVL.